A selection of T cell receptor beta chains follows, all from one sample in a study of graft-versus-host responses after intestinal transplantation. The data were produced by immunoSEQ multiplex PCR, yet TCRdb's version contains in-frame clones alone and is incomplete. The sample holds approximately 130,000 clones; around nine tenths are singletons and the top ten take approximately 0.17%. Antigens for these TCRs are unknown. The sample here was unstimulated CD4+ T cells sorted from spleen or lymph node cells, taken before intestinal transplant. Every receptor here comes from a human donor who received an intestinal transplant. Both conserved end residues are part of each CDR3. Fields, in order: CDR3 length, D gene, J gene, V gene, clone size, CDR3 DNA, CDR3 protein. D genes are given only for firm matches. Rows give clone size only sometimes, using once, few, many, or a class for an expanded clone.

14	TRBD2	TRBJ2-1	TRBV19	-	TGTGCCACTTACCCTAGCGGGGGGGCGGATGAGCAGTTCTTC	CATYPSGGADEQFF
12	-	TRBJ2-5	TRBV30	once	TGTGCCTGGAGTTTGCAGGGGGAGACCCAGTACTTC	CAWSLQGETQYF
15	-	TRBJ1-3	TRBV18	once	TGTGCCAGCTCACCAACATCCGTCTCTGGAAACACCATATATTTT	CASSPTSVSGNTIYF
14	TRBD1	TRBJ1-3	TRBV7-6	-	TGTGCCAGCAGCATCGGACAGGGAGGAAACACCATATATTTT	CASSIGQGGNTIYF
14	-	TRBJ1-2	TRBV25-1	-	TGTGCCAGCAGTGAATCGGGGGGGACCTATGGCTACACCTTC	CASSESGGTYGYTF
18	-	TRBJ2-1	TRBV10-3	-	TGTGCCATCAGTGGGAGGCGGGGGCGCCGGACCTCCTACAATGAGCAGTTCTTC	CAISGRRGRRTSYNEQFF
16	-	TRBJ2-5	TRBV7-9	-	TGTGCCAGCAGCTTAGCGCAAACCGCAGGCCAAGAGACCCAGTACTTC	CASSLAQTAGQETQYF
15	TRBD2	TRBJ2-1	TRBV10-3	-	TGTGCCACCCGGACTAGCGGGGAGGGCTACAATGAGCAGTTCTTC	CATRTSGEGYNEQFF
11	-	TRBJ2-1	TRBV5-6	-	TGTGCCAGCAGCCTGAACAATGAGCAGTTCTTC	CASSLNNEQFF
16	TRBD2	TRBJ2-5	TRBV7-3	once	TGTGCCAGCAGCTTAACCGTAGGGACTAGCGGGGAGACCCAGTACTTC	CASSLTVGTSGETQYF
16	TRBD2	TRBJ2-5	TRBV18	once	TGTGCCAGCTCACCTCGCGGGGGAACGGTCGAAGAGACCCAGTACTTC	CASSPRGGTVEETQYF
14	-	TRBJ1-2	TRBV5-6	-	TGTGCCAGCAGCTTCATCTCCGGTAACTATGGCTACACCTTC	CASSFISGNYGYTF
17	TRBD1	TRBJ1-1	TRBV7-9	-	TGTGCCAGCAGCTTAAGCAGGGGGCATGGCCGAGGCACTGAAGCTTTCTTT	CASSLSRGHGRGTEAFF
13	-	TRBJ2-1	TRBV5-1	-	TGCGCCAGCAGCTTGGGAAGTTTGGATGAGCAGTTCTTC	CASSLGSLDEQFF
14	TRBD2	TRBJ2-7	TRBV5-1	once	TGCGCCAGCAGCGAAGAGCGGGGGGCGGGGGAGCAGTACTTC	CASSEERGAGEQYF
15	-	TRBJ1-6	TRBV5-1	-	TGCGCCAGCAGCTGGGACACACTCCGTAATTCACCCCTCCACTTT	CASSWDTLRNSPLHF
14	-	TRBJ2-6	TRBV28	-	TGTGCCAGCAGTTTAGTAACTGGGGCCAACGTCCTGACTTTC	CASSLVTGANVLTF
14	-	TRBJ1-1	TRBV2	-	TGTGCCAGCAGTGTGAACAGGGTGTCTGGTGAAGCTTTCTTT	CASSVNRVSGEAFF
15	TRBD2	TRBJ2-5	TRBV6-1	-	TGTGCCAGCAGTGCCGGGACTAGCGCACGAGAGACCCAGTACTTC	CASSAGTSARETQYF
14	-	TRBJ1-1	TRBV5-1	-	TGCGCCAGCAGCTTGGACCGATTGAACACTGAAGCTTTCTTT	CASSLDRLNTEAFF
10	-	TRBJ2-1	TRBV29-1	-	TGCAGCGTTGGACTCAATGAGCAGTTCTTC	CSVGLNEQFF
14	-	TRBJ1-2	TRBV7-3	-	TGTGCCAGCAGCTTAGGAGGGGCCGAGTATGGCTACACCTTC	CASSLGGAEYGYTF
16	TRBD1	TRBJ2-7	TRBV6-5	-	TGTGCCAGCAGTTACTCGAAGGCAGGGGGTTTTTACGAGCAGTACTTC	CASSYSKAGGFYEQYF
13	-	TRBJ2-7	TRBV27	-	TGTGCCAGCAGCCGACAGACCAACTACGAGCAGTACTTC	CASSRQTNYEQYF
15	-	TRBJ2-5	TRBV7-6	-	TGTGCCAGCAGCTTGCTTCGGGGGCTAGAAGAGACCCAGTACTTC	CASSLLRGLEETQYF
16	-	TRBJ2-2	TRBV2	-	TGTGCCAGCAGTGTCGACAGACCCACGAACACCGGGGAGCTGTTTTTT	CASSVDRPTNTGELFF
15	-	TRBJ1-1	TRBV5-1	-	TGCGCCAGCAGCTTGGATATCTTAAGGAACACTGAAGCTTTCTTT	CASSLDILRNTEAFF
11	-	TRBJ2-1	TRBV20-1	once	TGCAGTGCTTCAGGGTCCAATGAGCAGTTCTTC	CSASGSNEQFF
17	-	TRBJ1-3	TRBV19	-	TGTGCCAGTAGTATCACGGGGGGCGCCCCAATTGGAAACACCATATATTTT	CASSITGGAPIGNTIYF
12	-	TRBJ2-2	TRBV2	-	TGTGCCAATGGGGCCAACACCGGGGAGCTGTTTTTT	CANGANTGELFF
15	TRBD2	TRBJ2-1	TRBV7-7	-	TGTGCCAGCAGTAAGCTAGCGGGTCCCGATGGTGAGCAGTTCTTC	CASSKLAGPDGEQFF
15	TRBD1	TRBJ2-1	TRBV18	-	TGTGCCAGCTCTTCGGGACAGGGAGGGTACAATGAGCAGTTCTTC	CASSSGQGGYNEQFF
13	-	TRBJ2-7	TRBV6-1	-	TGTGCCAGCAGTCGAACTCCAGCCTACGAGCAGTACTTC	CASSRTPAYEQYF
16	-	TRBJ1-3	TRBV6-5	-	TGTGCCAGCAGTTACTCACAGGCCCTCTCTGGAAACACCATATATTTT	CASSYSQALSGNTIYF
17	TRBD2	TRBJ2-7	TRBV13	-	TGTGCCAGCAGCTTTAGACTAGCGGGGGGGCGGTCCTTCGAGCAGTACTTC	CASSFRLAGGRSFEQYF
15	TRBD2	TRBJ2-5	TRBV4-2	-	TGTGCCAGCAGCAAAGCGGGGGCTAACCAAGAGACCCAGTACTTC	CASSKAGANQETQYF
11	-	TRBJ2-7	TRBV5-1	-	TGCGCCAGCAGCAATACCTACGAGCAGTACTTC	CASSNTYEQYF
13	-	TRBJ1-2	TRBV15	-	TGTGCCACCAGCAGAGATACGGTTGATGGCTACACCTTC	CATSRDTVDGYTF
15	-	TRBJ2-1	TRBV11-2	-	TGTGCCAGCACCATGGGAAGGGGGGGCCAAAATGAGCAGTTCTTC	CASTMGRGGQNEQFF
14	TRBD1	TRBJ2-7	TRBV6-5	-	TGTGCCAGCAGCCGGAGGACAGGGAATGACGAGCAGTACTTC	CASSRRTGNDEQYF
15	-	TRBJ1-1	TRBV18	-	TGTGCCAGCTCACTACATAGGGACACGAACACTGAAGCTTTCTTT	CASSLHRDTNTEAFF
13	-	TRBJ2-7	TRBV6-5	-	TGTGCCAGCTGGCGGGACAGTCTTTACGAGCAGTACTTC	CASWRDSLYEQYF